This T cell receptor beta chain is from a study of cytomegalovirus exposure and HLA in healthy donors. General study results and limits: In the 120 validation repertoires, around 95% of cluster scores exceeded 0, per a later analysis. The study listed under 200 cytomegalovirus-associated TCR beta chains.

CDR3 length equals 14 residues. CDR1 is SQVTM and CDR2 is ANQGSEA in the germline V gene. After removal of 6 bases from V and 3 bases from J, the junction contained 4 bases not matched to a gene. As regards this clone: Its antigen is still unknown.

Repertoires were generated with immunoSEQ multiplex PCR, while TCRdb's copy carries only in-frame clones and drops some. The data contain more than 110,000 clones, approximately 94% of them seen just once; the ten biggest clones take up 1.5% to 2%. An approximately 130-subject validation cohort, separate from the approximately 670-subject first cohort, supplied the donors. The clonotype originates from a man younger than 30 in good health and CMV-seropositive. This rearrangement joins TRBV29-1 to TRBJ2-1; 11 bases are a match to TRBD1. Specimen: PBMCs. The CDR3 loop reads CSVRDRGFYNEQFF. CDR3 sequence (DNA): TGCAGCGTCCGGGACAGGGGGTTCTACAATGAGCAGTTCTTC.